The subject of this entry is one TCR beta chain. The antigen this receptor binds is unknown. The input lacks base qualities; no much larger clone sits a single base away. This sample is part of a study of shared clonotypes between healthy human individuals (dated by TCRdb to 2020 to 2021). For context, the study as a whole: Three men and two women, aged 18 to 49 years, made up the cohort. For each donor, CD4 naive and CD4 memory were each run on three plates, CD8 naive on two plates, and CD8 memory on one plate. The study deeply sequenced blood TCR repertoires of five healthy adults to estimate repertoire size and the extent of clonotype sharing between individuals. Libraries were prepared and TCR repertoires were sequenced by different laboratories using diverse techniques, in order to increase sequencing depth and limit assay-specific biases. Between about 0.9 and 10 billion PBMCs per donor were obtained by leukapheresis.

The investigation overall reported the following: Compared with non-shared clonotypes, clonotypes shared by all four sorted-subset donors had higher generation probabilities. Even with the large sequencing depth, rarefaction of the sorted-subset datasets indicated that sequencing was incomplete. Only blood was sampled, and tissue TCR repertoires likely differ from those in blood. About 4.5% of naive CD4, 3% to 3.5% of naive CD8, roughly 2.4% of memory CD4, and 0.4% of memory CD8 clonotypes were shared across several donors. Naive subsets generally had larger estimated clonotype richness than memory subsets did. Because the study included only a small number of donors, the genetic and exposure-history diversity represented was limited. Based on pairwise subsampling, the degree of clonotype sharing among donors was expected to be affected by sequencing depth.

CD8 naive samples were obtained by positive selection for CCR7 among CD45RO-negative cells, yielding a CD45RA+CCR7+ population from which TemRA cells were excluded. The donors were healthy, HIV-negative adults who had no recently reported acute infections or vaccinations. Only Caucasian adults living in Nashville, Tennessee, USA were represented among the donors. Blood was obtained by leukapheresis, after which PBMCs were separated by Ficoll-Histopaque density gradient centrifugation and cryopreserved in liquid nitrogen vapor phase. Analytical flow cytometry was used to check the purity and quantity of each magnetically sorted T cell population. Each sorted fraction had its genomic DNA isolated and then quantified by UV absorbance on a Nanodrop 2000c. Using the deep immunoSEQ assay, multiplex PCR amplified TCR CDR3 regions from genomic DNA. Extracted genomic DNA from each cell subset was spread evenly across all wells of several immunoSEQ 96-well plates, with each plate serving as a replicate. For sorted subsets, roughly 200 ng of genomic DNA, equivalent to around 31,000 T cell genomes, went into each replicate PCR. The purified libraries were quantified using a Qubit 3.0 fluorometer, sized with a Bioanalyzer 2100, and then quantified again using the KAPA Library Quantification kit. Each immunoSEQ 96-well plate was sequenced on its own single-read 150-cycle Illumina NextSeq 550 flow cell. As for how the authors treated the data: Because the immunoSEQ output held only junctional sequences and lacked quality scores, the filtering could not match the filtering applied to full-length reads. Sequences were annotated with PyIR, a Python wrapper for IgBLAST v1.9, and V/J genes and CDR3 were assigned using IMGT germline references. Reads were removed for weak V/J assignments (E-value above 1e-6), missing CDR3, stop codons, out-of-frame junctions, or ambiguous translated residues. V3J clonotypes were defined as sequences sharing the same inferred V gene, J gene, and CDR3 amino acid sequence. To compute the percentage overlap between repertoires, the number of shared unique clonotypes was divided by the size of the smaller repertoire. Repertoire richness was assessed with RTK rarefaction, the Chao1 estimator, and Recon v2.1 estimates of unobserved clonotypes. OLGA was used to compute generation probabilities for all TCRbeta clonotypes that the gDNA method yielded from a handful of donors. TCRdb retrieved this table from immuneACCESS and kept in-frame rearrangements only. Not all clones are present; in checked studies, unresolved V genes account for under half, and no reason is known for the remainder. V and J calls and clone size are given by that table; D and trimming were obtained from the DNA. Recorded for this sample are 750,000 to 1,000,000 clones; about 92% of them occurred a single time. Around 24% of the sample comes from the top ten.

Sequencing input: naive CD8+ T cells sorted from blood. Sample cell subset or site, as interpreted from the label and publication: CD45RA+CCR7+. The receptor's source is a man aged 30 to 39 in good health.

The nucleotides read TGTGCCAGTAGTTCTCGGGACATGGCAACTAATGAAAAACTGTTTTTT. This gives the protein CASSSRDMATNEKLFF. This receptor chain uses TRBV19 and TRBJ1-4, and the D gene may be TRBD1, 6 bases matching. V and J lose 5 bases and 0 bases, and a span of 13 bases separates them. The germline V gene (reference sequence) provides CDR1 LNHDA and CDR2 SQIVND. The CDR3 has 16 amino acids, counting the end cysteine and phenylalanine. The kept DNA is CDR3 alone, 48 bases in frame from the first base.